A single TCR beta chain is shown here with its context. This CDR3 is built from 15 residues. Trimming shortened V by 2 bases and J by 6 bases, and 14 bases separated the two germline ends. Germline CDR1 is SGHTA and CDR2 is FQGNSA. This record comes from a study of control samples from healthy donors and cancer patients. Generated by immunoSEQ multiplex PCR, the TCRdb table keeps only in-frame clones and is missing some. The sample carries around 100,000 clones, roughly 88% recorded once. This sequence joins TRBV7-2 and TRBJ2-1; D remains unclear. This clonotype was obtained from a man between 25 and 39 years old in good health. The sequencing sample was made of blood. The CDR3 DNA reads as TGTGCCAGCAGCTTAACCCAGGACGCGGTCAATGAGCAGTTCTTC. It specifies CASSLTQDAVNEQFF.